The 28 T cell receptor beta chains reported below all come from one sample, sequenced in a study of control samples from healthy donors and cancer patients. Using immunoSEQ multiplex PCR, the repertoire was profiled, and TCRdb retains in-frame clones only, with some absent. Of about 130,000 clones listed, 90% are singletons. Material for sequencing was blood. The receptor source for this set is a man in his late teens or twenties in good health.

J is TRBJ2-2 and V is TRBV2; D gene ambiguous. The CDR3 sequence is 15 residues long. With 7 bases removed from V and 6 bases from J, the gap between germline ends came to 18 bases. Germline V gives CDR1 SNHLY, CDR2 FYNNEI. This chain's CDR3 is CASIGLRRAAGELFF. The CDR3 nucleotides read TGTGCCAGCATCGGGCTCCGTCGGGCAGCCGGGGAGCTGTTTTTT.

Only a few counts were recorded for this clone. The gene calls are TRBV12-5 and TRBJ1-5; 9 nucleotides align to TRBD1. The CDR3 loop spans 15 amino acids. Trimming cost V 5 bases and J 7 bases; bases outside gene matches: 9. Germline V lookup: CDR1 LGHNT, CDR2 FRNRAP. The CDR3 loop is CASGTSGTGNQPQHF. Here the CDR3 DNA reads TGTGCTAGTGGTACATCCGGGACAGGGAACCAGCCCCAGCATTTT.

The chain employs TRBV5-1 and TRBJ2-3, with 11 bases aligning to TRBD2. Germline CDR1 and CDR2: SGHRS and YFSETQ. The CDR3 spans 17 residues. Germline trimming cut 0 bases from V and 1 base from J; bases unmatched to any gene: 4. The CDR3 DNA sequence: TGCGCCAGCAGCTTGGCGGCTAGCGGGGGGCGCACAGATACGCAGTATTTT. Its protein product is CASSLAASGGRTDTQYF.

CDR3 amino acids: CASSSPQLAGAHTQYF. The CDR3 nucleotides are TGTGCCAGCAGTTCGCCCCAACTAGCGGGGGCACATACGCAGTATTTT. The chain joins TRBV28 to TRBJ2-3; 11 bases are a match to TRBD2. The CDR3 contains 16 residues. Trimming at V came to 4 bases and at J to 7 bases, leaving 10 bases not matched to a gene. Germline CDR1 MDHEN, CDR2 SYDVKM.

The chain links TRBV7-9 to TRBJ1-2, with a tentative D call TRBD1 (5 bases). The CDR3 length is 14 residues. V lost 7 bases, J lost 8 bases, and 20 bases lay in between. Germline V gene data show CDR1 as SEHNR and CDR2 as FQNEAQ (reference sequence). CDR3 sequence (DNA): TGTGCCAGCACCAAGCCCGACAGAGTGGAAGGCTACACCTTC. This encodes CASTKPDRVEGYTF. Based on the CDR3 plus reference TRBV7-9 and TRBJ1-2, the full variable domain is DTGVSQNPRHKITKRGQNVTFRCDPISEHNRLYWYRQTLGQGPEFLTYFQNEAQLEKSRLLSDRFSAERPKGSFSTLEIQRTEQGDSAMYLCASTKPDRVEGYTFGSGTRLTVV.

The V call is TRBV7-6, the J call TRBJ2-1; D might be TRBD1 (5 bases). V lost 0 bases and J 8 bases, leaving 17 bases between the germline ends. CDR3 length equals 16 residues. Germline loops: CDR1 SGHVS, CDR2 FNYEAQ. Here the CDR3 reads CASSLAVGRASYEQFF. CDR3 nucleotides: TGTGCCAGCAGCTTAGCGGTGGGGCGTGCTTCCTATGAGCAGTTCTTC.

V gene TRBV5-6 combines with J gene TRBJ2-5; D is possibly TRBD1 (5 bases). V was clipped by 4 bases and J by 3 bases, with 7 bases between them. Looked up from germline, CDR1 is SGHDT and CDR2 is YYEEEE. The CDR3 spans 12 residues. The CDR3 loop is CASSLGEETQYF. CDR3 DNA sequence: TGTGCCAGCAGCCTAGGGGAAGAGACCCAGTACTTC.

The chain combines TRBV9 with TRBJ1-6; D is unclear. This CDR3 comprises 13 residues. V was clipped by 0 bases and J by 7 bases, with 5 bases between them. Germline assignment: CDR1 SGDLS and CDR2 YYNGEE. In DNA, the CDR3 is TGTGCCAGCAGCGTAGGCCAGAATTCACCCCTCCACTTT. It yields the protein CASSVGQNSPLHF. The whole variable domain, filled in from reference TRBV9 and TRBJ1-6, reads DSGVTQTPKHLITATGQRVTLRCSPRSGDLSVYWYQQSLDQGLQFLIQYYNGEERAKGNILERFSAQQFPDLHSELNLSSLELGDSALYFCASSVGQNSPLHFGNGTRLTVT.

The V and J genes are TRBV24-1 and TRBJ2-7; maybe TRBD1 (6 bases). The germline CDR1 and CDR2 sequences are KGHDR and SFDVKD. The CDR3 sequence is 13 residues long. Trimming took off 9 bases at V and 0 bases at J, with 11 bases between the two ends. CDR3 amino acids: CATPRTDSYEQYV. DNA of the CDR3: TGTGCCACCCCTCGGACAGACTCCTACGAGCAGTACGTC.

This clone was seen only once. The chain recombines TRBV5-4 with TRBJ2-1; 10 bases agree with TRBD1. Germline CDR1 is SGHNT and CDR2 is YYREEE (reference sequence). Trimming cost V 5 bases and J 5 bases; bases outside gene matches: 7. The CDR3 runs to 15 residues. CDR3 DNA sequence: TGTGCCAGCAGACTCGGGACAGGGGTTCACAATGAGCAGTTCTTC. It codes for CASRLGTGVHNEQFF.

This rearrangement joins TRBV5-8 to TRBJ1-5; the match to TRBD1 covers 10 bases. Germline values: CDR1 SGHTS, CDR2 YDEGEE. Trimming took 3 bases from V and 6 from J; bases not matched to a gene: 3. The CDR3 has 14 residues. The CDR3 sequence: CASSYGTGVQPQHF. The CDR3 DNA reads as TGTGCCAGCAGCTATGGGACAGGGGTTCAGCCCCAGCATTTT.

This clone was counted once. This chain uses TRBV5-1 with TRBJ2-1, with 7 bases aligning to TRBD1. The germline CDR1 and CDR2 sequences are SGHRS and YFSETQ. J was trimmed by 5 bases and V by 0 bases; bases with no gene match: 2. The CDR3 has 14 amino acids. The CDR3, as DNA: TGCGCCAGCAGCTTGGGGGACAGCGACAATGAGCAGTTCTTC. Translated, it gives CASSLGDSDNEQFF.

J is TRBJ2-7 and V is TRBV9; D unclear. Per the germline V gene, CDR1 is SGDLS and CDR2 is YYNGEE. Trimming took 0 bases from V and 6 from J, leaving 13 bases between them. This CDR3 is 14 amino acids long. CDR3 DNA: TGTGCCAGCAGCGTAGGGACCACCTCTCGCGAGCAGTACTTC. This gives the protein CASSVGTTSREQYF. The whole variable domain, filled in from reference TRBV9 and TRBJ2-7, reads DSGVTQTPKHLITATGQRVTLRCSPRSGDLSVYWYQQSLDQGLQFLIQYYNGEERAKGNILERFSAQQFPDLHSELNLSSLELGDSALYFCASSVGTTSREQYFGPGTRLTVT.

The chain has TRBV7-2 and TRBJ2-2; tentative D call: TRBD2 (5 bases). In germline, CDR1 is SGHTA, CDR2 FQGNSA. The CDR3 runs 15 residues. V lost 2 bases to trimming and J lost 5 bases, with 12 bases between them. In DNA, the CDR3 is TGTGCCAGCAGCTTATACTCGTCGGGGACCGGGGAGCTGTTTTTT. This codes for CASSLYSSGTGELFF.

In its sample, this clone was seen once. The chain combines TRBV5-1 with TRBJ1-1; D is perhaps TRBD1 (5 bases). Germline V gene data show CDR1 as SGHRS and CDR2 as YFSETQ. Trimming pared 2 bases from V and 5 bases from J, leaving 13 bases between. The CDR3 has 14 amino acids. CDR3 DNA: TGCGCCAGCAGCTTCGGGACGTCGGGGACTGAAGCTTTCTTT. The encoded protein is CASSFGTSGTEAFF.

The rearrangement joins TRBV12-3 or TRBV12-4 to TRBJ2-1; the D gene is possibly TRBD1 (6 bases). CDR3 length: 13 residues. V was cut by 5 bases and J by 7 bases, with 12 bases left in between. The CDR3 loop reads CASSMGARNEQFF. For the CDR3, the DNA is TGTGCCAGCAGTATGGGGGCTAGGAATGAGCAGTTCTTC.

This chain connects TRBV6-6 to TRBJ1-2, with 9 bases lining up with TRBD1. The CDR3 runs to 15 residues. V was pared by 6 bases and J by 1 base, with 6 bases of the junction left unmatched. Germline CDR1 MNHNY, CDR2 SVGAGI (reference sequence). CDR3 DNA: TGTGCCAGCAGGGTACAGGGGGCAGGTAACTATGGCTACACCTTC. Its protein is CASRVQGAGNYGYTF.

The V gene is TRBV5-6, the J gene TRBJ2-5, with unresolved D. Germline CDR1 reads SGHDT; CDR2 reads YYEEEE. The CDR3 length is 13 residues. V lost 0 bases and J lost 7, with 10 bases in between. The CDR3, as DNA: TGTGCCAGCAGCTTGGCTAGACCAGGGACCCAGTACTTC. This sequence encodes CASSLARPGTQYF.

The genes are TRBV5-1 and TRBJ2-1; TRBD1 is a possible D gene (6 bases). The CDR3 has 15 amino acids. Germline V gene lookup returns CDR1 SGHRS and CDR2 YFSETQ. Between the trimmed V and J ends, which lost 0 bases and 5 bases, there was a span of 12 bases. Here the CDR3 DNA reads TGCGCCAGCAGCTTGGAGGGGACACCCAACAATGAGCAGTTCTTC. It is translated as CASSLEGTPNNEQFF. Looking up the rest from reference TRBV5-1 and TRBJ2-1 gives the full variable domain: KAGVTQTPRYLIKTRGQQVTLSCSPISGHRSVSWYQQTPGQGLQFLFEYFSETQRNKGNFPGRFSGRQFSNSRSEMNVSTLELGDSALYLCASSLEGTPNNEQFFGPGTRLTVL.

This sequence joins TRBV5-1 and TRBJ2-1, with TRBD2 matching 12 bases. CDR1 and CDR2 (germline): SGHRS, YFSETQ. V shed 4 bases and J 9 bases; nucleotides not matched to a gene: 11. The CDR3 totals 16 residues. CDR3 nucleotides: TGCGCCAGCAGCCGAGCCCTAGCGGGGGGGCGGGGTGAGCAGTTCTTC. It codes for CASSRALAGGRGEQFF.

This clone was detected only once. The V call is TRBV11-3, the J call TRBJ2-5; D uncertain. Trimming shortened V by 4 bases and J by 5 bases, and 20 bases separated the two germline ends. The CDR3 runs to 16 residues. Germline V gives CDR1 SGHNT, CDR2 YENEEA. The CDR3 DNA is TGTGCCAGCAGCTCCCTATGGGCATCGACGGCGGAGACCCAGTACTTC. It specifies CASSSLWASTAETQYF.

The chain couples TRBV9 to TRBJ2-7; maybe TRBD1 (7 bases). Trimming removed 0 bases at V and 4 bases at J, with 14 bases between. CDR1 is SGDLS and CDR2 is YYNGEE in the germline V gene. The CDR3 extends over 15 amino acids. The CDR3 region is CASSVGGGGYYEQYF. The CDR3 nucleotides are TGTGCCAGCAGCGTAGGTGGAGGGGGCTATTACGAGCAGTACTTC.

This chain connects TRBV27 to TRBJ1-2; D remains ambiguous. V dropped 3 bases and J dropped 0 bases, with 8 bases sitting between them. The germline gives CDR1 MNHEY, CDR2 SMNVEV (reference sequence). The CDR3 contains 14 residues. The CDR3 DNA reads TGTGCCAGCAGTTTGTCACAAGCTAACTATGGCTACACCTTC. Translating gives CASSLSQANYGYTF.

The chain employs TRBV28 and TRBJ1-2, with D hard to call. V lost 3 bases and J 0 bases, leaving 2 bases between the germline ends. The germline V gene encodes CDR1 MDHEN and CDR2 SYDVKM. The CDR3 runs 12 residues. The CDR3 here is CASSFSNYGYTF. The CDR3 nucleotides read TGTGCCAGCAGTTTTTCTAACTATGGCTACACCTTC.

The rearrangement joins TRBV7-3 to TRBJ2-1, with D tentatively TRBD1 (6 bases). The CDR3 has 14 amino acids. Deletions cut 1 base from V and 7 bases from J, with 11 bases between. From germline, CDR1 is SGHTA and CDR2 FQGTGA. CDR3 DNA: TGTGCCAGCAGCTTAAATGCCAGGGGTAATGAGCAGTTCTTC. Translating gives CASSLNARGNEQFF.

The chain combines TRBV2 with TRBJ2-3, with 8 bases matching TRBD2. Germline CDR1 SNHLY, CDR2 FYNNEI. V was pared by 2 bases and J by 5 bases, with 9 bases of the junction left unmatched. The CDR3 is 16 residues long. The CDR3 sequence: CASSEFRRGVGDTQYF. CDR3 sequence (DNA): TGTGCCAGCAGTGAATTCCGGCGGGGGGTAGGAGATACGCAGTATTTT.

The chain joins TRBV11-3 to TRBJ2-3; D might be TRBD2 (5 bases). The germline V gene has CDR1 SGHNT and CDR2 YENEEA. Trimming left V 1 base short and J 5 bases short, with 16 bases between. There are 16 residues in the CDR3. The CDR3 DNA is TGTGCCAGCAGCTTAGGCTTACGGGGAGTTGTAGATACGCAGTATTTT. Its translation: CASSLGLRGVVDTQYF.

This chain joins TRBV29-1 and TRBJ2-7; D might be TRBD2 (6 bases). CDR3 length: 13 amino acids. The germline gives CDR1 SQVTM, CDR2 ANQGSEA. The V end lost 6 bases, the J end lost 5 bases, and 17 bases lay between the germline ends. The CDR3 DNA is TGCAGCGTCCGCGGGGAAGGTTGGGACGAGCAGTACTTC. Protein product: CSVRGEGWDEQYF.